A selection of T cell receptor beta chains follows, all from one sample in a study of T cells in Graves' hyperthyroidism and ophthalmopathy. TCRdb re-derived calls from the multiplex PCR reads in MiXCR, one entry per CDR3 protein. The data contain fewer than 400,000 distinct CDR3 sequences, over 12% of them seen just once; the ten biggest clones take up around 28%. The material sequenced was blood. The receptors here all came from a man aged 45-60 years with Graves' ophthalmopathy. The CDR3 runs from the conserved cysteine through the conserved F or W. D genes are given only for firm matches. For some rows the clone size is stated as once, few or many, or as a class when expanded; others skip it.

>TRBD2|TRBJ2-2|.|TRBV5-1
CASSPGLAGTNTGELFF
TGCGCCAGCAGCCCGGGGCTAGCGGGAACGAACACCGGGGAGCTGTTTTTT
>TRBD1|TRBJ2-1|few|TRBV5-5
CASSLGDRGRGNEQFF
TGTGCCAGCAGCTTGGGGGACAGGGGGCGCGGGAATGAGCAGTTCTTC
>.|TRBJ1-3|.|TRBV9
CASSASYSGNTIYF
TGTGCCAGCAGCGCCTCGTATTCTGGAAACACCATATATTTT
>.|TRBJ1-3|many|TRBV6-1
CASRPGTSSGNTIYF
TGTGCCAGCAGGCCCGGGACGAGCTCTGGAAACACCATATATTTT
>.|TRBJ2-3|many|TRBV27
CASSRTDRTDTQYF
TGTGCCAGCAGTCGAACGGACCGCACAGATACGCAGTATTTT
>TRBD1|TRBJ2-5|many|TRBV10-1
CASSEAGGKETQYF
TGCGCCAGCAGTGAGGCAGGGGGAAAAGAGACCCAGTACTTC
>TRBD2|TRBJ2-3|many|TRBV29-1
CSVEASGQTDTQYF
TGCAGCGTTGAAGCTAGCGGGCAAACAGATACGCAGTATTTT
>.|TRBJ2-7|once|TRBV19
CASSTVGDEQYF
TGTGCCAGTAGTACCGTTGGAGACGAGCAGTACTTC
>.|TRBJ2-3|.|TRBV13
CASEGNTRDTQYF
TGTGCCAGCGAGGGCAACACACGAGATACGCAGTATTTT
>.|TRBJ2-5|many|TRBV30
CAWSPGLPGTQETQYF
TGTGCCTGGAGCCCTGGTTTGCCAGGGACCCAAGAGACCCAGTACTTC
>.|TRBJ1-2|few|TRBV13
CASSHGAGVYGYTF
TGTGCCAGCAGCCACGGCGCTGGGGTCTATGGCTACACCTTC
>.|TRBJ1-5|.|TRBV19
CASSWAGRDNQPQHF
TGTGCCAGTAGTTGGGCGGGGAGAGACAATCAGCCCCAGCATTTT
>.|TRBJ1-1|many|TRBV2
CASTWEGNTEAFF
TGTGCCAGCACCTGGGAAGGGAACACTGAAGCTTTCTTT
>TRBD1|TRBJ1-1|many|TRBV6-1
CASSRDSQNEAFF
TGTGCCAGCAGTCGGGACAGCCAAAACGAAGCTTTCTTT